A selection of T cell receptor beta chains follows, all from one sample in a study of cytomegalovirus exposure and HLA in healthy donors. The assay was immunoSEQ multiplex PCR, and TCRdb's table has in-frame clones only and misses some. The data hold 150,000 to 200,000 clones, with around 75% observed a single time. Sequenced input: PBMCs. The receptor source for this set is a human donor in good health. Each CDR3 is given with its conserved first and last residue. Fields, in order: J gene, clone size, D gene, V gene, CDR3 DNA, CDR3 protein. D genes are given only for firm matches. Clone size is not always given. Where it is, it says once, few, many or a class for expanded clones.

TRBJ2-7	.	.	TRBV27	TGTGCCAGCAGGAGGAGGGATTTTCCCTACGAGCAGTACTTC	CASRRRDFPYEQYF
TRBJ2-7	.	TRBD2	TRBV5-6	TGTGCCAGCAGCCGACGGGCTAGCGGGGGCGAGCAGTACTTC	CASSRRASGGEQYF
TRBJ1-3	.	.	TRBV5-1	TGCGCCAGCAGCTTGTGGGGGGAGTCTGGAAACACCATATATTTT	CASSLWGESGNTIYF
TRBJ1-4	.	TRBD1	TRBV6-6	TGTGCCAGCAGCGAGACAGGGCGATGGAAGGAAAAACTGTTTTTT	CASSETGRWKEKLFF
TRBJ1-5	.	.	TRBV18	TGTGCCAGCTCACCAACCCCGACCACAGGCCATCAGCCCCAGCATTTT	CASSPTPTTGHQPQHF
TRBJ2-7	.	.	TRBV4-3	TGCGCCAGCAGCCCATCCTCGACAGGAGAGACATACGAGCAGTACTTC	CASSPSSTGETYEQYF
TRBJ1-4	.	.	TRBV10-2	TGCGCCACGTACGGGGGGTATAATGAAAAACTGTTTTTT	CATYGGYNEKLFF
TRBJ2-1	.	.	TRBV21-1	TGTGCCAGCAGCAAAGAGGGACAGGCCTACAATGAGCAGTTCTTC	CASSKEGQAYNEQFF
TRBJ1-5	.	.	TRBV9	TGTGCCAGCAGCGTAGAGGGAGGGTCCCAGCATTTT	CASSVEGGSQHF
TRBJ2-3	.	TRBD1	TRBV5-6	TGTGCCAGCAGCTTGGGGTTTGGACAGGGGGCCACAGATACGCAGTATTTT	CASSLGFGQGATDTQYF
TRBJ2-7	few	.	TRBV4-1	TGCGCCAGCAGCCAAGAACAGGGTACCTACGAGCAGTACTTC	CASSQEQGTYEQYF
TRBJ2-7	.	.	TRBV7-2	TGTGCCAGCAGCTTCGCCTACGAGCAGTACTTC	CASSFAYEQYF
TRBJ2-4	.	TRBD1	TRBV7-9	TGTGCCAGCAGCCTAAGACGGAGCGGGACAGGGGAAAACATTCAGTACTTC	CASSLRRSGTGENIQYF
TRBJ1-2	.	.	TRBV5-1	TGCGCCAGCAGCTCGGAAGGGGGTGGCTACACCTTC	CASSSEGGGYTF
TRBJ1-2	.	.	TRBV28	TGTGCCAGCATTCCTTACGGGCGGGACTATGGCTACACCTTC	CASIPYGRDYGYTF
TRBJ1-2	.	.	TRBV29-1	TGCAGCGTCTCCAGGATCTTTTTGAACTATGGCTACACCTTC	CSVSRIFLNYGYTF
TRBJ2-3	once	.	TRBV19	TGTGCCAGTAGTCCCCCGCGACAGGGCACAGATACGCAGTATTTT	CASSPPRQGTDTQYF
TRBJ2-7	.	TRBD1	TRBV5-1	TGCGCCAGCAGCTTGGCCGATCTGTCGGACAGGGGCCACGAGCAGTACTTC	CASSLADLSDRGHEQYF
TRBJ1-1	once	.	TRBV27	TGTGCCAGCAGTCCTCGACCGTCCGGGGGCACTGAAGCTTTCTTT	CASSPRPSGGTEAFF
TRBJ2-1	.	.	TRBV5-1	TGCGCCAGCAGCTCCAACAATGAGCAGTTCTTC	CASSSNNEQFF
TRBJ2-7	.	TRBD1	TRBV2	TGTGCCAGCAGTGGATTAGAGGGACAGGGGTACGAGCAGTACTTC	CASSGLEGQGYEQYF
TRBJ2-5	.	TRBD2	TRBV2	TGTGCCAGCAGTGAGGGACTAGTAGAGACCCAGTACTTC	CASSEGLVETQYF
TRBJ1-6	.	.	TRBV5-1	TGCGCTAGAAGACCGCGGGGTATCGCGGGTAATTCACCCCTCCACTTT	CARRPRGIAGNSPLHF
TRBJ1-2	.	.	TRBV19	TGTGCCTGCAATATCCAGGGGTATAACTATGGCTACACCTTC	CACNIQGYNYGYTF
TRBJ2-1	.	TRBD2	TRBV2	TGTGCCAGCAGTGCAGCGGGGGGGCCGCTTGAGCAGTTCTTC	CASSAAGGPLEQFF
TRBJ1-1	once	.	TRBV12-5	TGTGCTAGTGGTTTGGAGAGGGGGGGTACCACTGAAGCTTTCTTT	CASGLERGGTTEAFF
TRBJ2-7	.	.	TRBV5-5	TGTGCCAGCAGCTTGGCCTCAGGCATCTACGAGCAGTACTTC	CASSLASGIYEQYF
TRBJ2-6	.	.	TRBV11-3	TGTGCCAGCAGCCTGGACAGCCGCAGTTACTCTGGGGCCAACGTCCTGACTTTC	CASSLDSRSYSGANVLTF
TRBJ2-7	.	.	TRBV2	TGTGCCAGCAGTGAAGCGGGCAGGGGAAACTACGAGCAGTACTTC	CASSEAGRGNYEQYF
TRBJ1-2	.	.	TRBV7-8	TGTGCCAGCAGCTTAGGGATCGGCAGGGGATTAGAGGGCTACACCTTC	CASSLGIGRGLEGYTF
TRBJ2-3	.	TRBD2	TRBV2	TGTGCCAGCAGGCTTAGCGGGGGGGGTGGTTTTGGCACAGATACGCAGTATTTT	CASRLSGGGGFGTDTQYF
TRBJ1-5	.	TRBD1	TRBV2	TGTGCCAGCGGGGAAGGGGGCCCTGGCCAGCCCCAGCATTTT	CASGEGGPGQPQHF
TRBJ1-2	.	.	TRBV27	TGTGCCAGCAGTTTAGAAGGCGACGGGAGCTATGGCTACACCTTC	CASSLEGDGSYGYTF
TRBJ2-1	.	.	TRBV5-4	TGTGCCAGCAGCTTGGGGGGGCTCTCTGCCAATGAGCAGTTCTTC	CASSLGGLSANEQFF
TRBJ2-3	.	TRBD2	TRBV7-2	TGTGCCAGCAGCTTAACGATAGCGGGGGGCCTACTTGCAGATACGCAGTATTTT	CASSLTIAGGLLADTQYF
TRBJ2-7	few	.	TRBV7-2	TGTGCCAGCAGCCCACCAAGCCTAGAACTCTACGAGCAGTACTTC	CASSPPSLELYEQYF
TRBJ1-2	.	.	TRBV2	TGTGCCAGCAGGGGGGGTAGGGACTATGGCTACACCTTC	CASRGGRDYGYTF
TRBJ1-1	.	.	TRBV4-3	TGCGCCAGCAGCCAAGGTTTTCAGTTGAACACTGAAGCTTTCTTT	CASSQGFQLNTEAFF
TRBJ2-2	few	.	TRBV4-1	TGCGCCAGCAGCCAACCTCTAGGGGGAGCCGGGGAGCTGTTTTTT	CASSQPLGGAGELFF
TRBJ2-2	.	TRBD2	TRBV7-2	TGTGCCAGCATCCGAGAGGGACTAGCGGGGGGGCAGAACACCGGGGAGCTGTTTTTT	CASIREGLAGGQNTGELFF
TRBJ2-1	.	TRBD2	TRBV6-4	TGTGCCAGCAGTATTGAGCGGGGGGCAGGTGAGCAGTTCTTC	CASSIERGAGEQFF
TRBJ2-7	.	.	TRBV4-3	TGCGCCAGCAGCCAAGAGACGACAGCTTCCTACGAGCAGTACTTC	CASSQETTASYEQYF
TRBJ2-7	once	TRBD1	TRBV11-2	TGTGCCAGCAGCTTATGGAGGACAGGGACCTACGAGCAGTACTTC	CASSLWRTGTYEQYF
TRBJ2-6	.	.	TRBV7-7	TGTGCCAGCAGCTCCGGGACACCAGAGTCCCTTGGGGCCAACGTCCTGACTTTC	CASSSGTPESLGANVLTF
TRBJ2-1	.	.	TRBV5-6	TGTGCCAGCAGCTCGACTAGGGGGGGGAATGAGCAGTTCTTC	CASSSTRGGNEQFF
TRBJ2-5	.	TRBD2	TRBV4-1	TGCGCCAGCAGCCAAGATGGACTAGTTGGGGAGACCCAGTACTTC	CASSQDGLVGETQYF
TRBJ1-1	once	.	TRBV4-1	TGCGCCAGCAGCCAAGATCGGGCAGGGCAGGACGTTGAAGCTTTCTTT	CASSQDRAGQDVEAFF
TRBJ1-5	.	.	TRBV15	TGTGCCACCAGCAGAGCGGGAGGGCGGAATCAGCCCCAGCATTTT	CATSRAGGRNQPQHF
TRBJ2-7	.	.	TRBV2	TGTGCCAGCAGTGAAGGGGGCCGGTACGAGCAGTACTTC	CASSEGGRYEQYF
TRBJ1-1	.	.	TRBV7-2	TGTGCCAGCAGCGACACGTGGCAGCAGAACACTGAAGCTTTCTTT	CASSDTWQQNTEAFF
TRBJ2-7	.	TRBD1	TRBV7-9	TGTGCCAGCAGCTCTGTGGGACAGACCTACGAGCAGTACTTC	CASSSVGQTYEQYF
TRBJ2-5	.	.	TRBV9	TGTGCCAGCAGCGTATTTTTAGCGTCCAGGAATTTTAGGGAGACCCAGTACTTC	CASSVFLASRNFRETQYF
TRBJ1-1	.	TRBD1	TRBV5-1	TGCGCCAGCAGACAGGGGGCGCAAACTGAAGCTTTCTTT	CASRQGAQTEAFF
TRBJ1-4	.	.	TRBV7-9	TGTGCCTCTTACAGCCCCATTAATGAAAAACTGTTTTTT	CASYSPINEKLFF
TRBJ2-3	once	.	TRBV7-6	TGTGCCAGCAGCTTAGGACAGGCCCGCACAGATACGCAGTATTTT	CASSLGQARTDTQYF
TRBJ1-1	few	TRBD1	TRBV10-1	TGCGCCAGCAGTGATTACAGGGGGACTGAAGCTTTCTTT	CASSDYRGTEAFF
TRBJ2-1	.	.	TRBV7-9	TGTGCCAGCAGCCCGGACGGACGGGACTTCAATGAGCAGTTCTTC	CASSPDGRDFNEQFF
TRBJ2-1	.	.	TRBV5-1	TGCGCCAGCAGCGCCCGGGTCGTGTACAATGAGCAGTTCTTC	CASSARVVYNEQFF
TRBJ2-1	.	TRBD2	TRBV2	TGTGCCAGTTTCCCGGGACTAGCGGACAATGAGCAGTTCTTC	CASFPGLADNEQFF